This entry lists 25 T cell receptor beta chains sequenced from one sample in a study of T cell repertoires in cytomegalovirus infection. Using its own MiXCR run on the reads, TCRdb lists one record per CDR3 protein. The sample has 350,000 to 400,000 distinct CDR3 sequences, around a third seen once. Their target antigens are unknown. Sequenced material: cultured PBMCs, taken from culture after CMV antigen stimulation. The source of these receptors is a human donor in good health (CMV status not recorded). Some clones in this sample may be carry-over from other donors' samples.

This clonotype was observed at least ten times. The chain combines TRBV7-2 with TRBJ2-1, with TRBD2 identical over 10 bases. This CDR3 region has 15 residues. Trimming removed 3 bases from V and 8 bases from J; junction bases left unmatched: 7. CDR1 is SGHTA and CDR2 is FQGNSA in the germline V gene. The CDR3 nucleotides read TGTGCCAGCAGCTTGCGGGCAAGCGGGAGGGATGAGCAGTTCTTC. The encoded protein is CASSLRASGRDEQFF. The full variable domain, its missing parts supplied by reference TRBV7-2 and TRBJ2-1, is GAGVSQSPSNKVTEKGKDVELRCDPISGHTALYWYRQSLGQGLEFLIYFQGNSAPDKSGLPSDRFSAERTGGSVSTLTIQRTQQEDSAVYLCASSLRASGRDEQFFGPGTRLTVL.

The chain links TRBV7-6 to TRBJ2-1; tentatively, D is TRBD2 (6 bases). Trimming shortened V by 4 bases and J by 9 bases, and 10 bases separated the two germline ends. The CDR3 consists of 12 residues. Germline lookup yields CDR1 SGHVS and CDR2 FNYEAQ. The CDR3 DNA sequence: TGTGCCAGCAGCTCAGGGAGGAGTGAGCAGTTCTTC. Its translation: CASSSGRSEQFF.

J is TRBJ1-1 and V is TRBV5-6; 7 positions match TRBD1. CDR1 SGHDT and CDR2 YYEEEE come from the germline V gene. The CDR3 runs to 15 residues. V shed 1 base, J shed 3 bases, and the junction held 6 bases outside the gene matches. The CDR3 coding sequence is TGTGCCAGCAGCTTGTTTTCGGGGACAGACACTGAAGCTTTCTTT. Its translation: CASSLFSGTDTEAFF. The complete variable domain, with remaining parts taken from reference TRBV5-6 and TRBJ1-1, reads DAGVTQSPTHLIKTRGQQVTLRCSPKSGHDTVSWYQQALGQGPQFIFQYYEEEERQRGNFPDRFSGHQFPNYSSELNVNALLLGDSALYLCASSLFSGTDTEAFFGQGTRLTVV.

V is TRBV5-5 and J is TRBJ2-7; tentatively, D is TRBD1 (5 bases). The CDR3 sequence is 16 residues long. Germline V gene sequence: CDR1 SGHKS, CDR2 YYEKEE (reference sequence). Trimming took off 5 bases at V and 6 bases at J, with 24 bases between the two ends. The CDR3 spells CASSYGLGEGDLEQYF. In DNA, the CDR3 is TGTGCCAGCAGTTATGGGTTAGGGGAAGGCGACCTCGAGCAGTACTTC.

V is TRBV11-2 and J is TRBJ1-5; D ambiguous. CDR1 and CDR2 from the germline V gene are SGHAT and FQNNGV. The CDR3 runs 14 residues. V was trimmed by 11 bases and J by 0 bases, leaving 14 bases between them. CDR3 sequence reads: CACHLGHSNQPQHF. The DNA of the CDR3 is TGTGCCTGCCATCTGGGTCATAGCAATCAGCCCCAGCATTTT. The full variable domain, its missing parts supplied by reference TRBV11-2 and TRBJ1-5, is EAGVAQSPRYKIIEKRQSVAFWCNPISGHATLYWYQQILGQGPKLLIQFQNNGVVDDSQLPKDRFSAERLKGVDSTLKIQPAKLEDSAVYLCACHLGHSNQPQHFGDGTRLSIL.

This clonotype was counted a few times. The CDR3 protein is CASSFVDRDTEAFF. The CDR3, as DNA: TGTGCCAGCAGTTTCGTAGACAGGGACACTGAAGCTTTCTTT. The chain uses TRBV28 and TRBJ1-1; 7 positions agree with TRBD1. Germline V gives CDR1 MDHEN, CDR2 SYDVKM. J gave up 3 bases and V 3 bases, and 4 bases lay outside the gene matches. This CDR3 contains 14 residues.

The chain recombines TRBV10-3 with TRBJ2-3; the match to TRBD2 covers 9 bases. CDR1 is ENHRY and CDR2 is SYGVKD in the germline V gene. V was clipped by 8 bases and J by 2 bases; unmatched bases: 8. This CDR3 has 15 amino acids. CDR3: CAIGSRTSATDTQYF. DNA of the CDR3: TGTGCCATCGGGTCCCGGACTAGCGCCACAGATACGCAGTATTTT.

This clonotype was seen more than once but under ten times. The rearrangement joins TRBV7-3 to TRBJ1-1, with 7 bases aligning to TRBD1. Germline CDR1 and CDR2: SGHTA and FQGTGA. Trimming at V came to 5 bases and at J to 4 bases, leaving 7 bases not matched to a gene. The CDR3 runs to 14 residues. Written as DNA, the CDR3 is TGTGCCAGCAGCCCCAGGGGGGAGAGCACTGAAGCTTTCTTT. This translates into CASSPRGESTEAFF. Looking up the rest from reference TRBV7-3 and TRBJ1-1 gives the full variable domain: GAGVSQTPSNKVTEKGKYVELRCDPISGHTALYWYRQSLGQGPEFLIYFQGTGAADDSGLPNDRFFAVRPEGSVSTLKIQRTERGDSAVYLCASSPRGESTEAFFGQGTRLTVV.

The J gene is TRBJ1-6, the V gene TRBV7-3, with 7 positions matching TRBD1. The junction had 4 bases not matched to a gene; V was cut back by 4 bases and J by 7 bases. The germline gives CDR1 SGHTA, CDR2 FQGTGA. This CDR3 contains 14 residues. CDR3 in amino acids: CASSSGQPNSPLHF. The CDR3 DNA sequence: TGTGCCAGCAGCTCGGGACAGCCAAATTCACCCCTCCACTTT.

V and J are TRBV29-1 and TRBJ1-1; D remains ambiguous. CDR1 is SQVTM, CDR2 ANQGSEA, per germline. The CDR3 is 13 residues long. V gave up 1 base and J gave up 5 bases, with 11 bases separating them. CDR3 DNA: TGCAGCGTTGAAGGGGGTGCCGGGACTGAAGCTTTCTTT. Residues: CSVEGGAGTEAFF. Filled out from reference TRBV29-1 and TRBJ1-1, the complete variable domain reads SAVISQKPSRDICQRGTSLTIQCQVDSQVTMMFWYRQQPGQSLTLIATANQGSEATYESGFVIDKFPISRPNLTFSTLTVSNMSPEDSSIYLCSVEGGAGTEAFFGQGTRLTVV.

The rearrangement links TRBV19 to TRBJ1-5; 10 bases are a match to TRBD1. J lost 15 bases, V lost 7 bases, and 15 bases had no gene match. The CDR3 has 14 amino acids. Germline CDR1 is LNHDA and CDR2 is SQIVND (reference sequence). The DNA for the CDR3 is TGTGCCAGTATCTCAGGGACAGGGGCGAACGACGGGCATTTT. Translation: CASISGTGANDGHF. The full variable domain, in which reference TRBV19 and TRBJ1-5 provide the parts outside the CDR3, is DGGITQSPKYLFRKEGQNVTLSCEQNLNHDAMYWYRQDPGQGLRLIYYSQIVNDFQKGDIAEGYSVSREKKESFPLTVTSAQKNPTAFYLCASISGTGANDGHFGDGTRLSIL.

This clonotype was observed a few times. This chain joins TRBV15 and TRBJ1-6; TRBD1 matches 7 bases. Germline-derived CDR1 and CDR2 are LNHNV and YYDKDF (reference sequence). The V gene end was trimmed by 5 bases and the J gene end by 5 bases; junction bases not matched to a gene: 12. The CDR3 runs to 17 residues. Written as DNA, the CDR3 is TGTGCCACCAGCTACTTGGGAGGGGGCCGAGATAATTCACCCCTCCACTTT. Translated, it gives CATSYLGGGRDNSPLHF.

This chain uses TRBV7-2 with TRBJ1-2, with D possibly matching TRBD1 (6 bases). This CDR3 contains 15 residues. The V gene lost 7 bases and the J gene lost 5 bases, with 20 bases spanning the gap. Germline loops: CDR1 SGHTA, CDR2 FQGNSA. The CDR3 nucleotides are TGTGCCAGCACCATTCAGGGGCTAGGGAGTTATGGCTACACCTTC. This translates into CASTIQGLGSYGYTF.

The genes are TRBV7-9 and TRBJ2-1, with a possible D match to TRBD2 (6 bases). Germline CDR1 SEHNR, CDR2 FQNEAQ (reference sequence). The CDR3 length is 16 residues. Deletions cut 5 bases from V and 6 bases from J, with 20 bases between. The CDR3 reads CASSPEWRRDSNEQFF. In DNA, the CDR3 is TGTGCCAGCAGCCCGGAATGGAGGAGGGACTCCAATGAGCAGTTCTTC.

The chain carries TRBV19 and TRBJ2-1, with 14 bases that match TRBD2. Germline V gene lookup returns CDR1 LNHDA and CDR2 SQIVND (reference sequence). Losses at the gene ends were 10 bases for V and 2 bases for J; bases not matched to a gene: 13. The CDR3 contains 18 residues. In DNA, the CDR3 is TGTGCCACCATGACGGGACTAGCGGGAGTCAGGCCCTACAATGAGCAGTTCTTC. It encodes CATMTGLAGVRPYNEQFF.

The chain recombines TRBV4-1 with TRBJ2-2; D remains ambiguous. The CDR3 is made up of 16 amino acids. Trimming removed 3 bases at V and 8 bases at J, with 19 bases between. Germline V CDR1 and CDR2: MGHRA, YSYEKL. As DNA, the CDR3 is TGCGCCAGCAGCCAGGCCTTCGACCCTTCGACTGGGGAGCTGTTTTTT. Translating it yields CASSQAFDPSTGELFF.

This clonotype was seen a handful of times. The chain recombines TRBV7-2 with TRBJ2-7, with D tentatively TRBD1 (6 bases). V was clipped by 4 bases and J by 6 bases, with 16 bases between them. This CDR3 spans 14 amino acids. Germline CDR1 reads SGHTA; CDR2 reads FQGNSA. The CDR3 here is CASSSAGVRSEQYF. The CDR3 DNA follows: TGTGCCAGCAGCTCCGCAGGGGTCCGGTCCGAGCAGTACTTC. Full variable domain (missing parts from reference TRBV7-2 and TRBJ2-7): GAGVSQSPSNKVTEKGKDVELRCDPISGHTALYWYRQSLGQGLEFLIYFQGNSAPDKSGLPSDRFSAERTGGSVSTLTIQRTQQEDSAVYLCASSSAGVRSEQYFGPGTRLTVT.

The chain links TRBV27 to TRBJ1-3; TRBD1 is a possible D gene (6 bases). V was trimmed by 2 bases and J by 0 bases, leaving 14 bases between them. The CDR3 loop spans 17 amino acids. CDR1 is MNHEY and CDR2 is SMNVEV in the germline V gene (reference sequence). The CDR3 protein is CASSLAGGPTSGNTIYF. The CDR3 region has the DNA TGTGCCAGCAGTTTAGCGGGGGGCCCTACCTCTGGAAACACCATATATTTT.

This rearrangement joins TRBV7-2 to TRBJ2-7; maybe TRBD1 (5 bases). The CDR3 has 13 amino acids. With 1 base removed from V and 6 bases from J, the gap between germline ends came to 10 bases. CDR1 is SGHTA and CDR2 is FQGNSA in the germline V gene. This CDR3 reads CASSLGQGLEQYF. In DNA, the CDR3 is TGTGCCAGCAGCTTAGGGCAGGGCCTCGAGCAGTACTTC.

The chain uses TRBV27 and TRBJ1-1; 8 bases are a match to TRBD1. After removal of 6 bases from V and 2 bases from J, the junction contained 11 bases not matched to a gene. CDR1 and CDR2 from the germline V gene are MNHEY and SMNVEV (reference sequence). The CDR3 totals 16 residues. The CDR3 spells CASSQVDRGRNTEAFF. The CDR3 nucleotides are TGTGCCAGCAGCCAGGTAGACAGGGGCAGAAACACTGAAGCTTTCTTT.

The CDR3 coding sequence is TGTGCCAGCAGCCATCTGACTGAAGCCAAAAACATTCAGTACTTC. Protein sequence: CASSHLTEAKNIQYF. V is TRBV7-9 and J is TRBJ2-4; unclear D gene. The ends were cut back, 5 bases at V and 0 bases at J, with 11 bases in the middle. CDR1 and CDR2 (germline): SEHNR, FQNEAQ (reference sequence). This CDR3 contains 15 residues. The complete variable domain, with remaining parts taken from reference TRBV7-9 and TRBJ2-4, reads DTGVSQNPRHKITKRGQNVTFRCDPISEHNRLYWYRQTLGQGPEFLTYFQNEAQLEKSRLLSDRFSAERPKGSFSTLEIQRTEQGDSAMYLCASSHLTEAKNIQYFGAGTRLSVL.

J is TRBJ2-3 and V is TRBV4-1, with a possible D match to TRBD2 (6 bases). The CDR3 totals 16 residues. V was cut by 0 bases and J by 0 bases, with 10 bases left in between. The germline gives CDR1 MGHRA, CDR2 YSYEKL. The DNA for the CDR3 is TGCGCCAGCAGCCAAGAACCTAGCGTAAGCACAGATACGCAGTATTTT. Translating it yields CASSQEPSVSTDTQYF.

This clonotype showed up just a few times. The chain recombines TRBV10-3 with TRBJ2-7; D gene ambiguous. This CDR3 is built from 15 residues. Germline V gene sequence: CDR1 ENHRY, CDR2 SYGVKD. V was shortened by 2 bases and J by 2 bases, with 13 bases between the two germline ends. The CDR3, as DNA: TGTGCCATCAGTGAGCCAGGCCTGGGAACCTACGAGCAGTACGTC. Residues: CAISEPGLGTYEQYV.

The rearrangement links TRBV7-6 to TRBJ2-1; D is tentatively TRBD1 or TRBD2 (5 bases each). The V gene's germline CDR1 is SGHVS and CDR2 FNYEAQ. The ends were cut back, 0 bases at V and 9 bases at J, with 9 bases in the middle. The CDR3 covers 13 residues. CDR3: CASSLAPGTEQFF. The CDR3, as DNA: TGTGCCAGCAGCTTAGCCCCCGGGACTGAGCAGTTCTTC. The whole variable domain, filled in from reference TRBV7-6 and TRBJ2-1, reads GAGVSQSPRYKVTKRGQDVALRCDPISGHVSLYWYRQALGQGPEFLTYFNYEAQQDKSGLPNDRFSAERPEGSISTLTIQRTEQRDSAMYRCASSLAPGTEQFFGPGTRLTVL.

The rearrangement uses TRBV6-1 and TRBJ2-2; D gene uncertain. There are 15 residues in the CDR3. The germline V gene encodes CDR1 MNHNS and CDR2 SASEGT. The V gene lost 8 bases and the J gene lost 0 bases, with 13 bases spanning the gap. In nucleotides, the CDR3 is TGTGCCAGCCAACTGACACGAACGAACACCGGGGAGCTGTTTTTT. Its translation: CASQLTRTNTGELFF.